Given below is one T cell receptor beta chain in context. As yet, its antigen is unknown. These data come from a study of OX40 agonist ivuxolimab in advanced cancers. This table comes from immunoSEQ multiplex PCR, and its TCRdb copy is limited to in-frame clones, with some not included. This sample has about 19,000 clones, with 65% to 85% found just once. Whole-study results and caveats: Among patients with partial responses at 0.1-3.0 mg/kg, clonal expansion was among the lowest.

V dropped 3 bases and J dropped 2 bases, with 2 bases sitting between them. The CDR3 runs 10 residues. Germline values: CDR1 DFQATT, CDR2 SNEGSKA (reference sequence). J is TRBJ2-7 and V is TRBV20-1; D uncertain. The receptor's source is an adult with an advanced solid tumor such as melanoma, head and neck, liver or kidney cancer. Sequenced here: CD4+ or CD8+ T cells sorted from blood, sampled in a trial of the OX40 agonist ivuxolimab. CDR3 sequence (DNA): TGCAGTGCTAGTCCCTACGAGCAGTACTTC. This sequence encodes CSASPYEQYF.